This T cell receptor beta chain was sequenced during a study of blood T cell repertoires in COVID-19. Overall study context: T cells, B-cell-depleted T cells, or PBMCs supplied cDNA or gDNA.

This clone appeared a few times. CDR3 length: 16 residues. V was clipped by 5 bases and J by 1 base, with 15 bases between them. Germline CDR1 is SGHTA and CDR2 is FQGTGA. The data were produced by immunoSEQ multiplex PCR, yet TCRdb's version contains in-frame clones alone and is incomplete. The top ten clones hold 5.8% of a sample with around 160,000 clones, 84% of them seen once. The V call is TRBV7-3, the J call TRBJ1-5; D unclear. What was sequenced was PBMCs or T cells enriched from blood (not recorded which). This sequence originates from a woman between 45 and 60 years old who had been exposed to COVID-19. DNA for the CDR3: TGTGCCAGCAGCCCAGCCCCATGGGAGAGCAATCAGCCCCAGCATTTT. Translating it yields CASSPAPWESNQPQHF.